The 6 T cell receptor beta chains below come from one sample, sequenced in a study of OX40 agonist ivuxolimab in advanced cancers. Assay used: immunoSEQ multiplex PCR; TCRdb lists only in-frame clones, some missing. Of about 62,000 clones listed, about four fifths were seen once; the top ten hold approximately 11%. The source material was CD4+ or CD8+ T cells sorted from blood, sampled in a trial of the OX40 agonist ivuxolimab. The receptors stem from an adult with an advanced solid tumor such as melanoma, head and neck, liver or kidney cancer.

The J gene is TRBJ2-5, the V gene TRBV4-1; possibly TRBD2 for D (6 bases). The V gene's germline CDR1 is MGHRA and CDR2 YSYEKL. CDR3 length equals 14 residues. V was trimmed by 3 bases and J by 0 bases, leaving 8 bases between them. In DNA form, the CDR3 reads TGCGCCAGCAGCCAGGAGGGACACCAAGAGACCCAGTACTTC. This codes for CASSQEGHQETQYF.

The chain combines TRBV30 with TRBJ2-5; D possibly corresponds to TRBD2 (6 bases). Per germline, CDR1 GTSNPN and CDR2 SVGIG (reference sequence). The V and J ends lost 7 bases and 2 bases respectively, with 14 bases between them. This CDR3 is built from 13 residues. CDR3 in amino acids: CASSRLAQETQYF. The DNA of the CDR3 is TGTGCCTCCAGCCGTCTAGCGCAAGAGACCCAGTACTTC.

V and J are TRBV7-9 and TRBJ2-6; D is uncertain. This CDR3 has 14 amino acids. V lost 4 bases and J 2 bases, leaving 6 bases between the germline ends. Germline V gene lookup returns CDR1 SEHNR and CDR2 FQNEAQ (reference sequence). The CDR3: CASSWGTGANVLTF. The DNA for the CDR3 is TGTGCCAGCAGCTGGGGAACTGGGGCCAACGTCCTGACTTTC.

Many counts were recorded for this clone. V gene TRBV7-8 combines with J gene TRBJ2-7, with a possible D match to TRBD2 (5 bases). Deletions cut 6 bases from V and 5 bases from J, with 14 bases between. The CDR3 loop spans 13 amino acids. Germline loops: CDR1 SGHVS, CDR2 FQNEAQ. The CDR3 nucleotides read TGTGCCAGCAGTCACACGGGGTGGAACGAGCAGTACTTC. This translates into CASSHTGWNEQYF.

The chain employs TRBV27 and TRBJ1-1; D is unresolved. The CDR3 length is 14 residues. Germline-derived CDR1 and CDR2 are MNHEY and SMNVEV (reference sequence). Trimming left V 0 bases short and J 4 bases short, with 9 bases between. In DNA, the CDR3 is TGTGCCAGCAGTTTATCCTTCCGTGCCACTGAAGCTTTCTTT. Protein sequence: CASSLSFRATEAFF.

This chain joins TRBV5-1 and TRBJ2-3; no reliable D call. The CDR3 sequence is 15 residues long. V lost 0 bases and J 2 bases, leaving 10 bases between the germline ends. CDR1 is SGHRS, CDR2 YFSETQ, per germline. The CDR3 coding sequence is TGCGCCAGCAGCTTGGGGGCCAGCTTCACAGATACGCAGTATTTT. Translating gives CASSLGASFTDTQYF.